Listed below are T cell receptor beta chains from one sample, sequenced in a study of CD8 T cells in ankylosing spondylitis. TCRdb passed the 5' RACE reads through MiXCR, listing each CDR3 protein once. The sample lists over 400,000 distinct CDR3 sequences, 25% to 30% occurring once. Sequencing was carried out using blood, either unsorted or a sorted T cell fraction (not recorded which). The receptors here all came from a male donor with ankylosing spondylitis. The CDR3 runs from the conserved cysteine through the conserved F or W. Fields, in order: J gene, clone size, V gene, D gene, CDR3 DNA, CDR3 protein. D genes are given only for firm matches. The size of a clone is reported for some rows only, either as once, few or many, or as a class for expanded clones.

j_gene: TRBJ2-1; abundance: few; v_gene: TRBV11-2; d_gene: .; CDR3nt: TGTGCCAGCGGGCGGGAAAGCTCCTACAATGAGCAGTTCTTC; CDR3aa: CASGRESSYNEQFF
j_gene: TRBJ2-5; abundance: few; v_gene: TRBV5-1; d_gene: .; CDR3nt: TGCGCCAGCAGCTTCGGGTCTGAGGAGACCCAGTACTTC; CDR3aa: CASSFGSEETQYF
j_gene: TRBJ2-1; abundance: few; v_gene: TRBV14; d_gene: .; CDR3nt: TGTGCCAGCAGCCAGAATATCGACAATGAGCAGTTCTTC; CDR3aa: CASSQNIDNEQFF
j_gene: TRBJ2-1; abundance: few; v_gene: TRBV20-1; d_gene: .; CDR3nt: TGCAGTGCTGCCTTTGCTAATGAGCAGTTCTTC; CDR3aa: CSAAFANEQFF
j_gene: TRBJ2-3; abundance: few; v_gene: TRBV20-1; d_gene: .; CDR3nt: TGCAGTGCTAGAGGCCGGGACAATGGTAGCACAGATACGCAGTATTTT; CDR3aa: CSARGRDNGSTDTQYF
j_gene: TRBJ1-2; abundance: .; v_gene: TRBV15; d_gene: TRBD1; CDR3nt: TGTGCCACCAGCAGAGATGTGGGACAGAACTATGGCCACACCTTC; CDR3aa: CATSRDVGQNYGHTF
j_gene: TRBJ2-2; abundance: .; v_gene: TRBV5-6; d_gene: TRBD2; CDR3nt: TGTGCCAGCAGCTTACAGGGGACTAGCTTTGGGGAGCTGTTTTTT; CDR3aa: CASSLQGTSFGELFF
j_gene: TRBJ1-5; abundance: few; v_gene: TRBV24-1; d_gene: .; CDR3nt: TGTGCCACAAAAAGTTCTATTTCAGCCCAGCATTTT; CDR3aa: CATKSSISAQHF
j_gene: TRBJ2-1; abundance: few; v_gene: TRBV18; d_gene: .; CDR3nt: TGTGCCAGCTCGGACTACGGGGGCTCCTACAATGAGCAGTTCTTC; CDR3aa: CASSDYGGSYNEQFF
j_gene: TRBJ1-1; abundance: .; v_gene: TRBV20-1; d_gene: .; CDR3nt: TGCAGTGCGACCCAACCGGGGGAGACTGAAGCTTTCTTT; CDR3aa: CSATQPGETEAFF
j_gene: TRBJ2-1; abundance: few; v_gene: TRBV12-3/TRBV12-4; d_gene: TRBD2; CDR3nt: TGTGCCAGCACCTCCTCACTTAGCGGGAGGGCGCACAATGAGCAGTTCTTC; CDR3aa: CASTSSLSGRAHNEQFF
j_gene: TRBJ2-3; abundance: .; v_gene: TRBV10-1; d_gene: .; CDR3nt: TGCGCCAGCAGTGAGTCAATGAGGGGGGATGATCTAGGCCCGCAGTATTTT; CDR3aa: CASSESMRGDDLGPQYF
j_gene: TRBJ2-1; abundance: few; v_gene: TRBV5-1; d_gene: .; CDR3nt: TGCGCCAGCAGCCTGGCTGGGGATAGGGGGTACAATGAGCAGTTCTTC; CDR3aa: CASSLAGDRGYNEQFF
j_gene: TRBJ1-1; abundance: few; v_gene: TRBV10-2; d_gene: .; CDR3nt: TGCGCCAGCAATCCCCCGGGACCGGTCACTGAAGCTTTCTTT; CDR3aa: CASNPPGPVTEAFF
j_gene: TRBJ2-1; abundance: .; v_gene: TRBV5-1; d_gene: .; CDR3nt: TGCGCCACCGCCAGGGAGGACGGCAATGAGCAGTTCTTC; CDR3aa: CATAREDGNEQFF
j_gene: TRBJ2-1; abundance: many; v_gene: TRBV12-3/TRBV12-4; d_gene: .; CDR3nt: TGTGCCAGCACCCTGTCGTACAATGAGCAGTTCTTC; CDR3aa: CASTLSYNEQFF
j_gene: TRBJ1-2; abundance: .; v_gene: TRBV12-3/TRBV12-4; d_gene: .; CDR3nt: TGTGCCAGCAGTACGACAGCCAACTATGGCTACACCTTC; CDR3aa: CASSTTANYGYTF
j_gene: TRBJ2-2; abundance: few; v_gene: TRBV9; d_gene: TRBD2; CDR3nt: TGTGCCAGCAGCGCGACCTCACTAGCGGGAGCTTCGGAGCTGTTTTTT; CDR3aa: CASSATSLAGASELFF
j_gene: TRBJ2-7; abundance: .; v_gene: TRBV20-1; d_gene: TRBD2; CDR3nt: TGCAGTGCTAGGGGACTAGCGGGGAACTACGAGCAGTACTTC; CDR3aa: CSARGLAGNYEQYF
j_gene: TRBJ2-3; abundance: few; v_gene: TRBV5-1; d_gene: .; CDR3nt: TGCGCCAGCCTCCTGGCGGGTGACACGATGGGAACAGATACGCAGTATTTT; CDR3aa: CASLLAGDTMGTDTQYF